A selection of T cell receptor beta chains follows, all from one sample in a study of cytomegalovirus exposure and HLA in healthy donors. Clones were sequenced by immunoSEQ multiplex PCR, and TCRdb holds only the in-frame ones, with some missing. This sample contains 90,000 to 130,000 clones. The sample was PBMCs. Every receptor here comes from a man in his forties in good health and CMV-seropositive. CDR3s include the opening cysteine and the closing phenylalanine or tryptophan. The D gene is left open where the match is weak.

>TRBV7-2|16|TRBJ1-2|-
TGTGCCAGCAGGGAACGCAGGGTTCTAGCTAACTATGGCTACACCTTC
CASRERRVLANYGYTF
>TRBV4-2|19|TRBJ2-7|TRBD2
TGTGCCAGCAGCCAGGCACCCGGGACTAGCGGGGGGATGACCTACGAGCAGTACTTC
CASSQAPGTSGGMTYEQYF
>TRBV29-1|11|TRBJ2-7|-
TGCAGCGTTGTCGTCTTCTACGAGCAGTACTTC
CSVVVFYEQYF
>TRBV10-3|15|TRBJ1-5|-
TGTGCCATCAGTGAGTCAGGAGGTAGCAATCAGCCCCAGCATTTT
CAISESGGSNQPQHF
>TRBV30|13|TRBJ2-7|TRBD2
TGTGCCTGGAGGGTTAGCGGGACCTACGAGCAGTACTTC
CAWRVSGTYEQYF
>TRBV6-1|15|TRBJ2-2|-
TGTGCCAGCAGTGAAGCAAGACTTACTGGCGGGGAGCTGTTTTTT
CASSEARLTGGELFF
>TRBV14|15|TRBJ1-2|TRBD1
TGTGCCAGCAGCCAAAACAGGGGGCTTAACTATGGCTACACCTTC
CASSQNRGLNYGYTF
>TRBV7-9|14|TRBJ1-6|-
TGTGCCAGCAGCCGCCAGGGGAAGAATTCACCCCTCCACTTT
CASSRQGKNSPLHF
>TRBV29-1|13|TRBJ1-1|-
TGCAGCGTTAAAAGAGGCAGGAACACTGAAGCTTTCTTT
CSVKRGRNTEAFF
>TRBV18|14|TRBJ1-3|-
TGTGCCAGCTCACCGTCCGGACTAGGAAACACCATATATTTT
CASSPSGLGNTIYF
>TRBV2|13|TRBJ2-5|-
TGTGCCAGCAGGAGAGGGTTGCAAGAGACCCAGTACTTC
CASRRGLQETQYF
>TRBV2|15|TRBJ1-3|-
TGTGCCAGCAGTGCCGGAGATCTCTCTGGAAACACCATATATTTT
CASSAGDLSGNTIYF
>TRBV7-3|13|TRBJ1-5|-
TGTGCCAGCAGGTCGTCCCGCAATCAGCCCCAGCATTTT
CASRSSRNQPQHF
>TRBV10-3|13|TRBJ2-1|-
TGTGCCATCAAATCGAGTTCCTACAATGAGCAGTTCTTC
CAIKSSSYNEQFF
>TRBV7-2|14|TRBJ2-7|TRBD2
TGTGCCAGCAGCCCCAGCGGGAGGACGCACGAGCAGTACTTC
CASSPSGRTHEQYF
>TRBV19|13|TRBJ1-1|TRBD1
TGTGCCAGTAACAGGGGTTCAGACACTGAAGCTTTCTTT
CASNRGSDTEAFF
>TRBV4-1|14|TRBJ1-1|TRBD1
TGCGCCAGCAGCCCCAGACAGGGGATCACTGAAGCTTTCTTT
CASSPRQGITEAFF
>TRBV28|15|TRBJ2-7|TRBD1
TGTGCCAGCAGTTTACCCGGACAGGGGGCCTACGAGCAGTACTTC
CASSLPGQGAYEQYF
>TRBV10-3|13|TRBJ1-2|-
TGTGCCATCAGTGACACAGGTCTCGAGGGCTACACCTTC
CAISDTGLEGYTF
>TRBV27|14|TRBJ1-2|-
TGTGCCAGCAGTTTATCAGAGGGATACTATGGCTACACCTTC
CASSLSEGYYGYTF
>TRBV7-6|15|TRBJ2-7|-
TGTGCCAGCAGCAACCGGGACGCGCAGGGGCACGAGCAGTACTTC
CASSNRDAQGHEQYF
>TRBV6-5|15|TRBJ1-5|-
TGTGCCAGCAGTTCCGACAGGCGTAGCGATCAGCCCCAGCATTTT
CASSSDRRSDQPQHF
>TRBV19|13|TRBJ2-5|TRBD2
TGTGCCAGTAGCATTCAGCGGGGGCAGGCCCAGTACTTC
CASSIQRGQAQYF
>TRBV27|14|TRBJ1-5|-
TGTGCCAGCAGTTTACAATCTGGGGGCCAGCCCCAGCATTTT
CASSLQSGGQPQHF
>TRBV5-4|12|TRBJ2-7|-
TGTGCCAGCAGCTTGGGGGCGGGAGAGCAGTACTTC
CASSLGAGEQYF
>TRBV5-1|14|TRBJ2-5|-
TGCGCCAGCAGCTCGGGGTGGGGTGGTGAGACCCAGTACTTC
CASSSGWGGETQYF
>TRBV5-1|15|TRBJ1-3|TRBD1
TGCGCCAGCAGCTTGTCGACAGGGGCTGGAAACACCATATATTTT
CASSLSTGAGNTIYF
>TRBV5-1|15|TRBJ2-7|-
TGCGCCAGCAGCCCATCTCTTGCTGGCAACTACGAGCAGTACTTC
CASSPSLAGNYEQYF
>TRBV5-4|14|TRBJ2-7|TRBD1
TGTGCCAGCAGCTGGGGACAGGGGTCCTACGAGCAGTACTTC
CASSWGQGSYEQYF
>TRBV11-2|14|TRBJ2-3|TRBD2
TGTGCCAGCAGCTTACTAGCGGGAGTGGATACGCAGTATTTT
CASSLLAGVDTQYF
>TRBV27|14|TRBJ2-1|TRBD2
TGTGCCAGCAGTTTAGACGGGAGGGCCGATGAGCAGTTCTTC
CASSLDGRADEQFF
>TRBV5-6|16|TRBJ1-2|TRBD1
TGTGCCAGCAGCCAAGGACAGGGTCGATCCGGCTATGGCTACACCTTC
CASSQGQGRSGYGYTF
>TRBV7-2|14|TRBJ1-2|-
TGTGCCAGCAGCTTATATCTTGACAATTATGGCTACACCTTC
CASSLYLDNYGYTF
>TRBV10-1|15|TRBJ2-1|TRBD2
TGCGCCAGCAGTGAGTTCCCTAGCGGGAAGATTGAGCAGTTCTTC
CASSEFPSGKIEQFF
>TRBV5-6|13|TRBJ2-5|-
TGTGCCAGCAGCTTGAGGGGTCAAGAGACCCAGTACTTC
CASSLRGQETQYF
>TRBV7-2|18|TRBJ2-2|TRBD2
TGTGCCAGCAGCTTAGAACGGACTAGCGGGACCCTTTACGGGGAGCTGTTTTTT
CASSLERTSGTLYGELFF
>TRBV15|18|TRBJ1-5|-
TGTGCCACCAGCAGGAGACAGGTCCATCAAGGCAGCAATCAGCCCCAGCATTTT
CATSRRQVHQGSNQPQHF
>TRBV6-1|13|TRBJ2-1|-
TGTGCCAGCAGTGAAGCGCTCGGCGGTGAGCAGTTCTTC
CASSEALGGEQFF
>TRBV28|13|TRBJ1-1|-
TGTGCCAGCAGAATGACAGGGAACACTGAAGCTTTCTTT
CASRMTGNTEAFF
>TRBV11-2|15|TRBJ2-7|-
TGTGCCAGCAGCTTCGGTGCGGGACCTACATACGAGCAGTACTTC
CASSFGAGPTYEQYF
>TRBV10-2|12|TRBJ2-7|-
TGCGCCAGCAGAAACCAGGGGTACGAGCAGTACTTC
CASRNQGYEQYF
>TRBV6-5|15|TRBJ2-1|TRBD2
TGTGCCAGCAGTTATTCTCCGGGACTAGCGGGTGAGCAGTTCTTC
CASSYSPGLAGEQFF
>TRBV5-1|13|TRBJ2-5|-
TGCGCCAGCAGCAGGGGGTCACAAGAGACCCAGTACTTC
CASSRGSQETQYF
>TRBV27|17|TRBJ1-2|TRBD1
TGTGCCAGCAGTTCATCGGGACAGGGTCGATTTGGCTATGGCTACACCTTC
CASSSSGQGRFGYGYTF
>TRBV5-6|15|TRBJ2-4|TRBD2
TGTGCCAGCAGTCGGGGACTAGTTGGCAAAAACATTCAGTACTTC
CASSRGLVGKNIQYF
>TRBV5-5|15|TRBJ2-7|-
TGTGCCAGCATCTCTATCGAGGGGAGGTCCTACGAGCAGTACTTC
CASISIEGRSYEQYF
>TRBV11-3|13|TRBJ2-7|-
TGTGCCAGCAGCCTACAGGGTTCCTACGAGCAGTACTTC
CASSLQGSYEQYF
>TRBV28|17|TRBJ2-2|TRBD2
TGTGCCAGCAGTTTCGAGGCGGGAGGGCCGAACACCGGGGAGCTGTTTTTT
CASSFEAGGPNTGELFF
>TRBV18|15|TRBJ2-3|TRBD2
TGTGCCAGCTCACCGGGACTAGGGGATAGGAATACGCAGTATTTT
CASSPGLGDRNTQYF
>TRBV4-1|15|TRBJ2-3|TRBD2
TGCGCCAGCAGCCAAGTGAGGGCGGGAGGAGATACGCAGTATTTT
CASSQVRAGGDTQYF
>TRBV7-2|14|TRBJ1-6|-
TGTGCCAGCAGCTTTAGTACCTATAATTCACCCCTCCACTTT
CASSFSTYNSPLHF
>TRBV28|13|TRBJ2-1|-
TGTGCCAGCAGTTTACTTGGGAGTGGTGAGCAGTTCTTC
CASSLLGSGEQFF
>TRBV5-1|17|TRBJ2-5|TRBD1
TGCGCCAGCAGCTTGGGGCTAGGACAGGGAGGTGGAGAGACCCAGTACTTC
CASSLGLGQGGGETQYF
>TRBV5-1|14|TRBJ1-1|TRBD1
TGCGCCAGCAGCTTGGCGATCACAGGGGGCGTTGCTTTCTTT
CASSLAITGGVAFF
>TRBV6-6|14|TRBJ1-2|TRBD1
TGTGCCAGCAGTTACTCGGGACAGACAGATGGCTACACCTTC
CASSYSGQTDGYTF
>TRBV7-2|16|TRBJ1-1|-
TGTGCCAGCAGCTTACGGGCTGGGAGGGTGAACACTGAAGCTTTCTTT
CASSLRAGRVNTEAFF
>TRBV2|12|TRBJ2-7|-
TGTGCCAGCAGTGATTCTCCCTACGAGCAGTACTTC
CASSDSPYEQYF
>TRBV2|14|TRBJ2-5|TRBD1
TGTGCCAGCGGCAAGGACAGGGTCCAAGAGACCCAGTACTTC
CASGKDRVQETQYF